These 18 T cell receptor beta chains came from one sample sequenced in a study of CXCR3-negative and CXCR3-positive naive CD8 T cells. All TRB cDNA libraries came from 5' RACE performed with UMI labels. With the 5' RACE reads reprocessed, TCRdb shows one record per CDR3 protein and no DNA. The repertoire table contains about 57,000 distinct CDR3 sequences. What was sequenced was memory CD8+ T cells from blood. The receptors here all came from a human donor in good health. Some clones in this sample may be carry-over from other donors' samples.

The chain employs TRBV20-1 and TRBJ2-3; lacking DNA, the TRBD2 call made by TCRdb goes unchecked. The CDR3 is 17 amino acids. Germline assignment: CDR1 DFQATT and CDR2 SNEGSKA (reference sequence). CDR3 sequence: CSARDFWSGSSTDTQYF.

The CDR3 protein is CASSYSTGGFDGYTF. This rearrangement joins TRBV6-6 to TRBJ1-2; there is no DNA to check the TCRdb D call of TRBD1. CDR1 is MNHNY and CDR2 is SVGAGI in the germline V gene (reference sequence). The CDR3 loop spans 15 amino acids.

The V gene is TRBV20-1, the J gene TRBJ1-1. CDR1 is DFQATT and CDR2 is SNEGSKA in the germline V gene (reference sequence). This CDR3 is built from 12 residues. The CDR3 loop is CSVRRGNTEAFF.

This chain connects TRBV3-1 to TRBJ2-1. This CDR3 comprises 15 residues. Germline lookup yields CDR1 LGHDT and CDR2 YNNKEL (reference sequence). CDR3 sequence reads: CASSQGVSSYNEQFF.

The J gene is TRBJ1-2, the V gene TRBV20-1; TCRdb reports TRBD1, a call that lacks DNA to check it against. Germline CDR1 is DFQATT and CDR2 is SNEGSKA (reference sequence). The CDR3 contains 17 residues. CDR3 region: CSARDRDGGQGNYGYTF.

This rearrangement joins TRBV4-2 to TRBJ1-2; TCRdb's D call, TRBD1, is unchecked because there is no DNA. This CDR3 is 18 amino acids long. CDR1 is LGHNA, CDR2 YNFKEQ, per germline. Here the CDR3 reads CASSQDLYSSGLNDGYTF.

The chain links TRBV9 to TRBJ2-1; the TRBD2 assignment by TCRdb is unverifiable without DNA. Germline V CDR1 and CDR2: SGDLS, YYNGEE. The CDR3 extends over 16 amino acids. The CDR3 spells CASSGLAGGPYNEQFF.

The chain employs TRBV7-9 and TRBJ1-4. The germline gives CDR1 SEHNR, CDR2 FQNEAQ (reference sequence). The CDR3 contains 14 residues. CDR3 in amino acids: CASSLVDDPEKLFF. Complete variable domain (other parts from reference TRBV7-9 and TRBJ1-4): DTGVSQNPRHKITKRGQNVTFRCDPISEHNRLYWYRQTLGQGPEFLTYFQNEAQLEKSRLLSDRFSAERPKGSFSTLEIQRTEQGDSAMYLCASSLVDDPEKLFFGSGTQLSVL.

This rearrangement joins TRBV12-5 to TRBJ2-1. CDR3 length equals 17 residues. Germline CDR1 reads LGHNT; CDR2 reads FRNRAP. CDR3 loop: CASGLVVTGNSNNEQFF.

The J gene is TRBJ1-1, the V gene TRBV30. Germline values: CDR1 GTSNPN, CDR2 SVGIG (reference sequence). The CDR3 runs to 11 residues. The chain's CDR3 is CALSPGTEAFF.

This chain joins TRBV12-3 or TRBV12-4 and TRBJ2-7; absent DNA, TCRdb's TRBD1 call cannot be checked. The CDR3 extends over 16 amino acids. CDR3 amino acids: CASSSPQGTGPYEQYF.

J is TRBJ1-2 and V is TRBV6-2 or TRBV6-3; TCRdb gives TRBD1 as the D gene, but with no DNA this cannot be confirmed. This CDR3 has 14 amino acids. Germline CDR1 MNHEY, CDR2 SVGEGT. CDR3 sequence reads: CASITDREEYGYTF.

The chain recombines TRBV7-9 with TRBJ2-7; no DNA is available, so the TRBD1 call from TCRdb remains unchecked. CDR3 length: 14 residues. Germline V gives CDR1 SEHNR, CDR2 FQNEAQ (reference sequence). The CDR3 protein is CASSVAGLEAEQYF.

The CDR3 is CSVEENTEAFF. This chain links TRBV29-1 with TRBJ1-1. The germline V gene has CDR1 SQVTM and CDR2 ANQGSEA. The CDR3 runs to 11 residues.

J is TRBJ2-3 and V is TRBV29-1. The germline V gene has CDR1 SQVTM and CDR2 ANQGSEA. This CDR3 region has 13 residues. The CDR3 sequence: CSVEGASTDTQYF.

The rearrangement links TRBV6-5 to TRBJ2-5; checking the TCRdb D call of TRBD1 is not possible without DNA. CDR3 length: 15 residues. CDR1 is MNHEY and CDR2 is SVGAGI in the germline V gene. The CDR3 region is CASSSPHGAWETQYF.

The rearrangement links TRBV29-1 to TRBJ1-3. Per the germline V gene, CDR1 is SQVTM and CDR2 is ANQGSEA. The CDR3 is 12 amino acids. The CDR3 here is CSVPDSGNTIYF.

J is TRBJ1-2 and V is TRBV3-1. Germline V lookup: CDR1 LGHDT, CDR2 YNNKEL (reference sequence). There are 13 residues in the CDR3. CDR3 in amino acids: CASSHPGTSGYTF.